The sample holds a few counts of the clone carrying this T cell receptor (beta chain). As for time point: patch test 2, 6 weeks after DPC sensitization. Treatment of the sample: therapeutic diphenylcyclopropenone sensitization with weekly scalp DPC. The data originate from a study of human T cells and chemical hapten exposure. Across the study: Sensitizing treatment utilized 2% DPC over a 2 cm by 2 cm portion of upper inner arm skin.

MiXCR, run by TCRdb on the RACE reads, gives a single entry per CDR3 protein. The sample lists approximately 80,000 distinct CDR3 sequences, under 11% occurring once. Germline V gives CDR1 SGHNT, CDR2 YYREEE (reference sequence). Germline trimming cut 0 bases from V and 2 bases from J; bases unmatched to any gene: 4. The CDR3 has 16 residues. Sequences were derived from whole blood, sampled in connection with sensitization to the hapten diphenylcyclopropenone (DPC). This chain connects TRBV5-4 to TRBJ2-3, with TRBD2 identical over 9 bases. This sequence was found in a woman aged 50 to 60 with alopecia areata. Some clones in this sample may be carry-over from other donors' samples. CDR3 protein: CASSLGSSGDTDTQYF. The CDR3 DNA is TGTGCCAGCAGCTTGGGGTCTAGCGGGGACACAGATACGCAGTATTTT. The full variable domain, rest sourced from reference TRBV5-4 and TRBJ2-3, is ETGVTQSPTHLIKTRGQQVTLRCSSQSGHNTVSWYQQALGQGPQFIFQYYREEENGRGNFPPRFSGLQFPNYSSELNVNALELDDSALYLCASSLGSSGDTDTQYFGPGTRLTVL.